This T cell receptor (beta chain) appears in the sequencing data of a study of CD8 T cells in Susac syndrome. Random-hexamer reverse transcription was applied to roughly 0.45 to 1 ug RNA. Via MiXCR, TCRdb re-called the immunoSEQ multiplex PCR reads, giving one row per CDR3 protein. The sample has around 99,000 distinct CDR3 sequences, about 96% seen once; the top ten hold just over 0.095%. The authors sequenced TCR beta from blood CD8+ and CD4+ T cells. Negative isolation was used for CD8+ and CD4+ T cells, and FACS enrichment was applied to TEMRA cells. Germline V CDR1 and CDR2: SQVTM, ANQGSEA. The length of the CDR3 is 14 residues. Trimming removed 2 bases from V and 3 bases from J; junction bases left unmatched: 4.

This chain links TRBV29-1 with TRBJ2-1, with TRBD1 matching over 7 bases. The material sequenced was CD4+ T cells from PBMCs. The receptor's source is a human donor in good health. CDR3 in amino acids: CSVETGAVYNEQFF. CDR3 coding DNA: TGCAGCGTTGAAACAGGGGCCGTCTACAATGAGCAGTTCTTC.